This T cell receptor (beta chain) was recovered during a study of cytomegalovirus exposure and HLA in healthy donors. Study summary: Earlier findings included approximately 120 million unique TCR beta sequences obtained from 150 million to 200 million T cells.

Study findings and constraints: The study recorded about 150 TCR beta chains that were cytomegalovirus-associated. In a later analysis, CMV-associated beta chains were mostly HLA-associated, it appeared.

Healthy bone marrow donors formed the donor group. A multiplex PCR was run with 60 Vbeta primers and 13 Jbeta primers. The repertoire was sequenced with immunoSEQ multiplex PCR; TCRdb's copy has only in-frame clones and lacks some. The sample lists some 100,000 clones; around 85% were seen once. This CDR3 spans 15 amino acids. Trimming pared 0 bases from V and 8 bases from J, leaving 15 bases between. The germline gives CDR1 MNHNY, CDR2 SVGAGI (reference sequence). Regarding this clone: Its cognate antigen is unknown.

This chain joins TRBV6-6 and TRBJ2-3; possibly TRBD1 for D (5 bases). The material sequenced was PBMCs. This clonotype was sampled from a young man in good health and CMV-seronegative. This CDR3 reads CASSYSTPGKGTQYF. The CDR3 DNA follows: TGTGCCAGCAGTTACTCGACTCCAGGGAAAGGTACGCAGTATTTT.